This passage covers 6 T cell receptor beta chains from one sample sequenced in a study of shared clonotypes between healthy human individuals. Libraries were prepared by immunoSEQ multiplex PCR; TCRdb keeps only in-frame clonotypes and omits some of them. The top ten hold 0.3% to 0.4% of the sample, which has some 2.3 million clones, 90% to 95% seen once. Material: naive CD4+ T cells from PBMCs. The subset is: CD45RA+ positively selected. The receptors stem from a man younger than 35 in good health. Some clones in this sample may be carry-over from other donors' samples.

A few counts support this clone. The genes are TRBV10-1 and TRBJ1-1; D may be TRBD1 (6 bases). Trimming removed 7 bases from V and 9 bases from J, with 18 bases in between. This CDR3 contains 13 residues. Per the germline V gene, CDR1 is WNHNN and CDR2 is SYGVQD (reference sequence). CDR3 sequence (DNA): TGCGCCAGCACCCCGGAATCGGGGGCAAAAGCTTTCTTT. Translating it yields CASTPESGAKAFF.

The chain recombines TRBV23-1 with TRBJ2-6, with D possibly being TRBD2 (6 bases). TRBV23-1 is sorted into the ORF group, with uncertain function. V lost 6 bases, J lost 16 bases, and 22 bases lay in between. The CDR3 has 14 residues. DNA for the CDR3: TGCGCCAGCAGCCCCAGTGGGGGAGGACAACGACTGACTTTC. Translation: CASSPSGGGQRLTF.

Notes on this clone: At the DNA level, this CDR3 is encoded by other sequences in the same sample as well. The J gene is TRBJ2-1, the V gene TRBV9, with TRBD2 matching 9 bases. V trimming: 2 bases; J trimming: 2 bases; junction bases outside the gene matches: 2. The CDR3 totals 15 residues. Germline CDR1 SGDLS, CDR2 YYNGEE. Here the CDR3 DNA reads TGTGCCAGCAGCGTGCGGGAGGGCACCTACAATGAGCAGTTCTTC. Its translation: CASSVREGTYNEQFF.

The chain is built from TRBV18 and TRBJ2-7; D gene ambiguous. In germline, CDR1 is KGHSH, CDR2 LQKENI. Trimming shortened V by 4 bases and J by 2 bases, and 21 bases separated the two germline ends. This CDR3 contains 17 residues. The CDR3, as DNA: TGTGCCAGCTCACAATACCAGCTTGTGAATACGCCCTACGAGCAGTACTTC. Residues: CASSQYQLVNTPYEQYF.

This chain uses TRBV19 with TRBJ2-5; perhaps TRBD2 as D (5 bases). CDR3 length: 14 amino acids. Trimming took off 4 bases at V and 5 bases at J, with 14 bases between the two ends. The germline CDR1 and CDR2 sequences are LNHDA and SQIVND (reference sequence). The DNA for the CDR3 is TGTGCCAGTAGTAAGCTGGAGGTAGGGGAGACCCAGTACTTC. Translated: CASSKLEVGETQYF.

A few counts support this clone. This same CDR3 is encoded by further DNA sequences in the sample. The rearrangement uses TRBV11-2 and TRBJ1-5; 7 bases line up with TRBD1. The CDR3 contains 14 residues. CDR1 and CDR2 (germline): SGHAT, FQNNGV. The V and J ends lost 5 bases and 1 base, in that order; junction bases with no gene match: 2. The CDR3 nucleotides read TGTGCCAGCAGCCCGACAGGGAGCAATCAGCCCCAGCATTTT. Translating gives CASSPTGSNQPQHF. Based on the CDR3 plus reference TRBV11-2 and TRBJ1-5, the full variable domain is EAGVAQSPRYKIIEKRQSVAFWCNPISGHATLYWYQQILGQGPKLLIQFQNNGVVDDSQLPKDRFSAERLKGVDSTLKIQPAKLEDSAVYLCASSPTGSNQPQHFGDGTRLSIL.